This T cell receptor beta chain was captured by sequencing in a study of blood T cell repertoires in COVID-19 (dated by TCRdb to about 2020). Some background on the complete study: The collaborator samples originated in the United States, Italy and Spain and spanned the acute and convalescent phases of COVID-19. Subjects who had been exposed to COVID-19, were actively infected with it, or had recovered from it provided the deeply sampled blood TCRbeta repertoires that made up the dataset. The repertoires were released in a freely available public database intended as a resource for research on the immune response to SARS-CoV-2. Where HLA class I and class II types were available, the types were taken from metadata supplied by the sample provider, not from assay-based typing. A de-identified subject ID, COVID-19 status, age in years and sex were almost always included in the sample metadata. The material from the prospective study consisted of cDNA or gDNA derived from T cells, B-cell-depleted T cells, or PBMCs. The samples were drawn from two sources: the first 160 participants of the ongoing ImmuneRACE study, and about 1,300 subjects contributed by 6 global collaborators.

Paper-wide results and their limitations: Clinical and demographic metadata were provided uncurated, with the amount varying by source and participant.

In Seattle, one collaborating source enrolled patients while the infection was active and tracked those patients longitudinally over the course of disease. The collaborating institutions used their own protocols to collect whole blood in K2EDTA tubes. For TCRbeta analysis, collaborators shipped samples as frozen whole blood, isolated PBMCs, or DNA extracted from either of those sample types. TCRbeta CDR3 regions were amplified from genomic DNA by means of the immunoSEQ Assay, a bias-controlled multiplex PCR. The published analysis was carried out like this. Nucleated cell counts per sample were estimated from amplification of reference gene primers within the assay. Sequence reads were collapsed and filtered to measure the absolute abundance of every unique TCRbeta CDR3 rearrangement. For each sample, productive Simpson clonality was calculated as the square root of Simpson's diversity index over productive rearrangements. This immuneACCESS table, as held by TCRdb, lists in-frame sequences with V and J called but not all clones. Of the missing ones, under half trace to an unresolved V gene in checked studies; the others have no known cause. V and J calls and clone size are given by that table; D and trimming were obtained from the DNA. The sample contains about 170,000 clones, approximately 85% of them found a single time. Clones ranked in the top ten supply 2.5% to 3% of the sample.

Concerning this clone: The antigen it recognizes is unknown. No base-level quality is on record; no much larger clone is a single base apart.

Trimming accounts for 7 bases at V and 1 base at J, while the number of junction bases matched to no gene is 4. Its CDR3 holds 14 amino acids, cysteine through phenylalanine. The only DNA kept is the CDR3, 42 bases in frame from the first base. The germline V gene specifies SGHRS as CDR1 and YFSETQ as CDR2. The sequence is built from TRBV5-1 and TRBJ2-3; the central 9 bases match TRBD2. The origin of this receptor is a woman older than 75 with COVID-19, enrolled during active disease. Sequencing input: peripheral blood. The CDR3 protein: CASFKREGTDTQYF. At the DNA level, the sequence is TGCGCCAGCTTTAAGCGGGAGGGCACAGATACGCAGTATTTT.